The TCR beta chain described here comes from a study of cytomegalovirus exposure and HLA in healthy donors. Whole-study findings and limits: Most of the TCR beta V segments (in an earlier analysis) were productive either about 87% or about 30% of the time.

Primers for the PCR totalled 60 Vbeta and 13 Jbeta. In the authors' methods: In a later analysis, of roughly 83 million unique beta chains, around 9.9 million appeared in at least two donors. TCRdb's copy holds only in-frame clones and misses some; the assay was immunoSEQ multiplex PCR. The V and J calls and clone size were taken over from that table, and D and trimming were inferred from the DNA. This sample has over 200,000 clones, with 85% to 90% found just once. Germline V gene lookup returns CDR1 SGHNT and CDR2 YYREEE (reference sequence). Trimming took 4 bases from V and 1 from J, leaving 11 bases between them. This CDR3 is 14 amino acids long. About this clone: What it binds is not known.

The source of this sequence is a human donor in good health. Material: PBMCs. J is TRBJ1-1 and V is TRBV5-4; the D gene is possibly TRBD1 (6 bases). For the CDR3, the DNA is TGTGCCAGCAGCCCAGGGGACGGGAACACTGAAGCTTTCTTT. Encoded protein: CASSPGDGNTEAFF.